This T cell receptor (beta chain) was identified in a study of shared clonotypes between healthy human individuals (dated by TCRdb to the early 2020s). Some background on the complete study: A few men and two women, aged 18 to 49 years, made up the cohort. For each donor, CD4 naive and CD4 memory were each given three plates, CD8 naive was given two plates, and CD8 memory was given one plate. The study deeply sequenced blood TCR repertoires of roughly five healthy adults to estimate repertoire size and the extent of clonotype sharing between individuals. To increase sequencing depth and limit assay-specific biases, TCR repertoire library preparation and sequencing were carried out by different laboratories using diverse techniques. Between about 0.8 and 9.5 billion PBMCs per donor were obtained by leukapheresis. Overall study outcomes, separate from this receptor: Sampling was restricted to blood, and TCR repertoires in tissues likely differ from the TCR repertoires found in blood. Even with the large sequencing depth, rarefaction of the sorted-subset datasets indicated that sequencing was incomplete. Based on pairwise subsampling, the degree of clonotype sharing among donors was expected to be affected by sequencing depth. Compared with non-shared clonotypes, the clonotypes found in all four sorted-subset donors had higher generation probabilities. When four donors were compared, the shared fraction of clonotypes was about 5.4% for naive CD4, 3.5% to 4% for naive CD8, 2.3% for memory CD4, and about 0.36% for memory CD8. Because the study included a small number of donors, the genetic and exposure-history diversity represented was limited. Naive subsets generally had larger estimated clonotype richness than memory subsets did.

The germline V gene yields SGDLS for CDR1 and YYNGEE for CDR2. V is pared back by 4 bases and J by 7 bases, with 12 bases lying between the germline termini. The CDR3 covers 13 residues, taking in both the cysteine and the phenylalanine. CDR3 DNA is the only sequence kept; it has 39 bases, read in frame from the first base. TCR CDR3 regions were amplified from genomic DNA by multiplex PCR using the deep immunoSEQ assay. Extracted genomic DNA from each cell subset was spread evenly across all wells of several immunoSEQ 96-well plates, with each plate serving as a replicate. Each replicate PCR for sorted subsets received approximately 200 ng genomic DNA, equal to tens of thousands of T cell genomes. Purified libraries were measured with a Qubit 3.0 fluorometer, size-checked on a Bioanalyzer 2100, and measured again with the KAPA Library Quantification kit. Each immunoSEQ 96-well plate was sequenced on its own single-read 150-cycle Illumina NextSeq 550 flow cell. Turning to the authors' computational methods: Because only junctional sequences without quality scores were contained in the immunoSEQ output, filtering matching that applied to full-length reads could not be performed. Sequences were annotated with PyIR, a Python wrapper for IgBLAST v1.9, using IMGT germline references to assign V/J genes and CDR3. Reads were removed for weak V/J assignments (E-value above 1e-6), missing CDR3, stop codons, out-of-frame junctions, or ambiguous translated residues. V3J clonotypes were defined by identical inferred V gene, J gene, and CDR3 amino acid sequence. The percentage overlap between two repertoires was calculated by dividing the number of shared unique clonotypes by the size of the smaller repertoire. Three approaches were used to assess repertoire richness: RTK rarefaction, the Chao1 estimator, and Recon v2.1 estimates of unobserved clonotypes. For all TCRbeta clonotypes obtained by the gDNA method from four donors, generation probabilities were computed with OLGA. The source is immuneACCESS, and TCRdb retained only in-frame sequences with V and J called. Part of the clones is not carried over; for the studies checked, unresolved V genes explain less than half of this, and the remainder is unexplained. Clone size and the V and J calls come from that table; the DNA yielded D and trimming. This sample has 1.5 million to 1.9 million clones in its table, and approximately 98% of those were observed once. Roughly 0.4% of the sample rests with the top ten.

In regard to this clone: The clone's antigen remains unknown. No base qualities exist here, and no much larger clone lies one base off it.

The donors were healthy, HIV-negative adults who had no recently reported acute infections or vaccinations. Every donor was a Caucasian adult residing in Nashville, Tennessee, USA. CD4+ T cells were enriched by magnetic negative selection, after which naive cells were positively selected on CD45RA and the negative fraction was taken as the memory subset. Blood was collected by leukapheresis, and PBMCs were isolated by Ficoll-Histopaque density gradient centrifugation and then cryopreserved in liquid nitrogen vapor phase. Analytical flow cytometry was used to check the purity and quantity of every magnetically sorted T cell population. Each sorted fraction had its genomic DNA isolated and then quantified by UV absorbance on a Nanodrop 2000c.

This sequence originates from a man between 25 and 39 years old in good health. The source material was naive CD4+ T cells sorted from blood. Interpreted using the paper, the cell subset or site label stands for: CD45RA+ positively selected. The chain links TRBV9 with TRBJ2-1, with a tentative D gene TRBD2 over 6 matching bases. The CDR3 region: CASSLLRENEQFF. DNA sequence: TGTGCCAGCAGCTTGCTCCGGGAGAATGAGCAGTTCTTC.